This is a list of T cell receptor beta chains from one sample in a study of cytomegalovirus exposure and HLA in healthy donors. Only in-frame clones appear in the TCRdb table, and some are missing; sequencing was by immunoSEQ multiplex PCR. This sample has roughly 90,000 clones, with around 90% found just once. The sample was PBMCs. The source of these receptors is a man younger than 30 in good health and CMV-seronegative. The CDR3 runs from the conserved cysteine through the conserved F or W. Each record gives: D gene, J gene, clone size, V gene, CDR3 DNA, CDR3 protein. The D gene is left open where the match is weak. Expanded clones get a size class; other rows say once, few or many, or leave the size out.

.	TRBJ1-5	.	TRBV19	TGTGCCAGTAGTGACCAGAGAGGTCAGCCCCAGCATTTT	CASSDQRGQPQHF
TRBD2	TRBJ2-7	.	TRBV18	TGTGCCAGCTCACCAGAGGGACTAACTTTTTACGAGCAGTACTTC	CASSPEGLTFYEQYF
.	TRBJ2-7	.	TRBV7-9	TGTGCCAGCAGCCTCGGACAGATTCAATACGAGCAGTACTTC	CASSLGQIQYEQYF
.	TRBJ1-5	.	TRBV18	TGTGCCAGCTCACCACCGGAGGGACAGCCCCAGCATTTT	CASSPPEGQPQHF
.	TRBJ2-7	.	TRBV10-3	TGTGCCATCAGTGAGTCTGCCTACTACGAGCAGTACTTC	CAISESAYYEQYF
TRBD2	TRBJ2-1	.	TRBV11-3	TGTGCCAGCAGCCCTGGACTAGCGGGAGGGAGGAACAATGAGCAGTTCTTC	CASSPGLAGGRNNEQFF
TRBD1	TRBJ2-5	.	TRBV19	TGTGCCAGTAGTATATCCCCGGGACAGGGGGCGCGGGAGCAGTACTTC	CASSISPGQGAREQYF
TRBD1	TRBJ2-7	.	TRBV6-1	TGTGCCAGCAGCTCCGGGACAGCGATCTACGAGCAGTACTTC	CASSSGTAIYEQYF
.	TRBJ2-3	.	TRBV5-1	TGCGCCAGCAGCGTGAGAGGCGTCCGCACAGATACGCAGTATTTT	CASSVRGVRTDTQYF
TRBD2	TRBJ2-7	once	TRBV2	TGTGCCAGCAGGGGGACTAGCTTCATATACGAGCAGTACTTC	CASRGTSFIYEQYF
.	TRBJ2-7	.	TRBV9	TGTGCCAGCAGCGTAGGGACTCTTGCCTACGAGCAGTACTTC	CASSVGTLAYEQYF
TRBD2	TRBJ2-3	.	TRBV14	TGTGCCAGCAGCCAATACGGCGGGAGGATCACAGATACGCAGTATTTT	CASSQYGGRITDTQYF
.	TRBJ1-2	.	TRBV18	TGTGCCAGCTCACCACCGAGTGGCGGGGGAAATGGCTACACCTTC	CASSPPSGGGNGYTF
TRBD1	TRBJ2-1	.	TRBV5-1	TGCGCCAGCAGCAGTACAGGGGGCGCCAGTTACAATGAGCAGTTCTTC	CASSSTGGASYNEQFF
.	TRBJ1-2	.	TRBV4-3	TGCGCCAGCAGCCAAGAAGTGGGGGGGGGACATGGCTACACCTTC	CASSQEVGGGHGYTF
.	TRBJ1-5	.	TRBV6-6	TGTGCCAGCAGTTACTCTGCAGGGTCCAATCAGCCCCAGCATTTT	CASSYSAGSNQPQHF
TRBD2	TRBJ2-7	.	TRBV28	TGTGCCAGCAGGGCTGCTAGCGGGATAGCCTACGAGCAGTACTTC	CASRAASGIAYEQYF
.	TRBJ1-5	.	TRBV19	TGTGCCAGTAGTATTTGGGAGGGGACCGGCAATCAGCCCCAGCATTTT	CASSIWEGTGNQPQHF
TRBD1	TRBJ1-3	.	TRBV29-1	TGCAGCGGAAGAGGACAGGCTGGAAACACCATATATTTT	CSGRGQAGNTIYF
TRBD2	TRBJ2-5	.	TRBV9	TGTGCCAGCAGCGGCCAGGGGCCCGGACTAGCGGGGGGACAAGAGACCCAGTACTTC	CASSGQGPGLAGGQETQYF
.	TRBJ1-3	.	TRBV6-5	TGTGCCAGCAGGGCCTTTGGAAACACCATATATTTT	CASRAFGNTIYF
.	TRBJ2-7	.	TRBV7-9	TGTTCCAGCAGCGCTGAGGGTCGGGACACATCCTACGAGCAGTACTTC	CSSSAEGRDTSYEQYF
TRBD1	TRBJ2-1	.	TRBV29-1	TGCAGCGTTGAGGGGACAGTGAGCTCCTACAATGAGCAGTTCTTC	CSVEGTVSSYNEQFF
.	TRBJ1-4	.	TRBV4-3	TGCGCCAGCAGCCAAGGGGAGGGCCTAGAGTTTGAAAAACTGTTTTTT	CASSQGEGLEFEKLFF
.	TRBJ2-7	once	TRBV18	TGTGCCAGCTCAGGGGCCTGGGAGCAGTACTTC	CASSGAWEQYF
TRBD1	TRBJ1-2	.	TRBV6-6	TGTGCCAGCAGTTATAGTGGACAGGGTAAAGTCTATGGCTACACCTTC	CASSYSGQGKVYGYTF
.	TRBJ2-1	.	TRBV30	TGTGCTTACCGAGGACATAATACAGTTTGTGAGCAGTTCTTC	CAYRGHNTVCEQFF
TRBD1	TRBJ1-5	.	TRBV18	TGTGCCAGCTCACCGGGGACAGGGGGGACTCAGCCCCAGCATTTT	CASSPGTGGTQPQHF
TRBD1	TRBJ2-1	.	TRBV4-3	TGCGCCAGCAGCCAAGATCACAGGGGCTTTTACAATGAGCAGTTCTTC	CASSQDHRGFYNEQFF
TRBD2	TRBJ2-3	.	TRBV29-1	TGCAGCGTAACTAGCGGGTCTAGCACAGATACGCAGTATTTT	CSVTSGSSTDTQYF
.	TRBJ2-7	.	TRBV7-8	TGTGCCAGCAGCTTAGTCGGTGATCCGTCCTACGAGCAGTACTTC	CASSLVGDPSYEQYF
TRBD2	TRBJ2-1	few	TRBV9	TGTGCCAGCAGTAATAGCGGGAGGCACACCTACAATGAGCAGTTCTTC	CASSNSGRHTYNEQFF
.	TRBJ2-3	.	TRBV14	TGTGCCAGCACCAGATCCAGTTCGGGGAAGCAGTATTTT	CASTRSSSGKQYF
TRBD2	TRBJ2-3	once	TRBV15	TGTGCCACCAGCAGACCTCGGACTAGCGGGAACCAAGATACGCAGTATTTT	CATSRPRTSGNQDTQYF
.	TRBJ2-7	.	TRBV6-1	TGTGCCAGCAGTTCATATACGAGCTCCTACGAGCAGTACTTC	CASSSYTSSYEQYF
.	TRBJ1-5	.	TRBV28	TGTGCCAGCAGATTGGAGGGTCATAGCAATCAGCCCCAGCATTTT	CASRLEGHSNQPQHF
.	TRBJ2-6	.	TRBV18	TGTGCCAGCTCACCCCCTAACCCAGTGGGGGGTCCAGGGGCCAACGTCCTGACTTTC	CASSPPNPVGGPGANVLTF
.	TRBJ2-2	.	TRBV7-2	TGTGCCAGCAGCTTAACCGGGAGCGGCGCCGGGGAGCTGTTTTTT	CASSLTGSGAGELFF
.	TRBJ2-3	.	TRBV25-1	TGTGCCAGCAGTGCGGGAACTGGAGTGCAGTATTTT	CASSAGTGVQYF
.	TRBJ1-1	.	TRBV6-1	TGTGCCAGCCCTGAGACGGCGGGGCGGCAAGCTTTCTTT	CASPETAGRQAFF
.	TRBJ1-3	few	TRBV6-4	TGTGCCAGCAGTGAATCTTACGGGGAAGGAAACACCATATATTTT	CASSESYGEGNTIYF
TRBD1	TRBJ2-2	.	TRBV7-3	TGTGCCAGCAGCTCGACAGGGGCCGGGGAGCTGTTTTTT	CASSSTGAGELFF
TRBD1	TRBJ2-6	.	TRBV7-9	TGTGCCAGGGACAGGACCTCTGGGGCCAACGTCCTGACTTTC	CARDRTSGANVLTF
.	TRBJ1-5	.	TRBV19	TGTGCCAGTAGTATTCCTTACGACGGGTTTCGGGGTCAGCCCCAGCATTTT	CASSIPYDGFRGQPQHF
.	TRBJ2-5	.	TRBV4-1	TGCGCCAGCAGCCAAGGGTCTCGAGAAAACCAAGAGACCCAGTACTTC	CASSQGSRENQETQYF
TRBD1	TRBJ1-2	.	TRBV19	TGTGCCAGTAGTATGTCGACAGGGCCGGGCTACACCTTC	CASSMSTGPGYTF
.	TRBJ1-1	.	TRBV4-1	TGCGCCAGCAGCCAGGGAGAGTTGGGAGAAGCTTTCTTT	CASSQGELGEAFF
.	TRBJ1-2	.	TRBV30	TGTGCCTGGTCGGAGGGATATGGCTACACCTTC	CAWSEGYGYTF
.	TRBJ2-5	.	TRBV28	TGTGCCAGCAGTTTTGGACAGCTCCACTTC	CASSFGQLHF
.	TRBJ1-2	.	TRBV7-9	TGTTCCAGCAGCTTACTGGCGAGAGCGGATTTTGGTAGCTACACCTTC	CSSSLLARADFGSYTF
TRBD1	TRBJ1-2	once	TRBV5-6	TGTGCCAGCAGCTTGATCGACAGGGACCAAGGTGGCTACACCTTC	CASSLIDRDQGGYTF
.	TRBJ2-4	.	TRBV4-1	TGCGCCAGCAGCCGTTCAACAGGGGAGGTACACATTCAGTACTTC	CASSRSTGEVHIQYF
.	TRBJ1-3	.	TRBV28	TGTGCCAGCAGCCTACAGAGCTCTGGAAACACCATATATTTT	CASSLQSSGNTIYF
.	TRBJ2-1	.	TRBV9	TGTGCCAGCAGCCCGAACAGGAGCAGGGGAAATGAGCAGTTCTTC	CASSPNRSRGNEQFF
.	TRBJ2-1	.	TRBV11-2	TGTGCCAGCAGCCAAGCGGGCCACGTAGCGAGCTCCTACAATGAGCAGTTCTTC	CASSQAGHVASSYNEQFF
.	TRBJ2-5	.	TRBV7-7	TGTGCCAGCAGCTTAGCAGGGGGTGAGACCCAGTACTTC	CASSLAGGETQYF
.	TRBJ1-3	.	TRBV5-6	TGTGCCAGCAGCCAGGGGAGAAACACCATATATTTT	CASSQGRNTIYF
TRBD2	TRBJ2-1	.	TRBV27	TGTGCCAGCCTATCCGCCTTTAGCGGGCGCTTTAATGAGCAGTTCTTC	CASLSAFSGRFNEQFF
TRBD2	TRBJ2-5	.	TRBV5-1	TGCGCCAGCAGCGTTCAGCGGGAGCGGGTAGGAGAGACCCAGTACTTC	CASSVQRERVGETQYF
TRBD1	TRBJ1-6	.	TRBV5-1	TGCGCCAGCAGACGGGACAGGGGGACGGATTCACCCCTCCACTTT	CASRRDRGTDSPLHF